Listed here are 24 T cell receptor beta chains from one sample, sequenced in a study of cytomegalovirus exposure and HLA in healthy donors (dated by TCRdb to about 2017). Library method: the immunoSEQ multiplex PCR assay. The multiplex PCR relied on a mix of 60 forward primers for TCR Vbeta segments and 13 reverse primers for TCR Jbeta segments. TCRdb provides this immuneACCESS table in a form limited to in-frame rearrangements. Some clones are lacking; in checked studies, under half of them reflect an unresolved V gene, and why the rest are absent is not known. The sample data list some 250,000 clones, and 75% to 85% of these were observed just once. Of the sample, 7% to 9% falls within the top ten clones. Specimen: PBMCs. These receptor sequences come from a woman in her fifties or sixties in good health and CMV-seropositive.

V is TRBV5-4 and J is TRBJ2-5; D remains ambiguous. Judging by the DNA end, TRBJ2-7 fits better; the J call may be wrong. The CDR3 covers 12 residues. Germline values: CDR1 SGHNT, CDR2 YYREEE (reference sequence). The CDR3 protein is CASSLAPHEQYF. CDR3 nucleotides: TGTGCCAGCAGCCTTGCCCCCCACGAGCAGTACTTC.

The gene calls are TRBV7-9 and TRBJ2-3; D is possibly TRBD2 (6 bases). The CDR3 sequence is 15 residues long. The germline V gene has CDR1 SEHNR and CDR2 FQNEAQ (reference sequence). The V end lost 2 bases, the J end lost 7 bases, and 16 bases lay between the germline ends. The CDR3 sequence: CASSLTSMVSNTQYF. The CDR3 region has the DNA TGTGCCAGCAGCTTAACTAGCATGGTGTCGAATACGCAGTATTTT.

The J gene is TRBJ2-1, the V gene TRBV5-1, with D hard to call. CDR1 and CDR2 from the germline V gene are SGHRS and YFSETQ. The V end lost 4 bases, the J end lost 5 bases, and 4 bases lay between the germline ends. This CDR3 contains 11 residues. For the CDR3, the DNA is TGCGCCAGCAGCCCGGACAATGAGCAGTTCTTC. Encoded protein: CASSPDNEQFF.

This clone was seen a few times. The gene calls are TRBV27 and TRBJ2-2; TRBD1 is a possible D gene (5 bases). CDR3 length: 13 amino acids. V was pared by 2 bases and J by 7 bases, with 8 bases between. Germline-derived CDR1 and CDR2 are MNHEY and SMNVEV (reference sequence). CDR3 protein: CASSLRGNGELFF. Written as DNA, the CDR3 is TGTGCCAGCAGTTTAAGGGGAAACGGGGAGCTGTTTTTT.

The chain is built from TRBV13 and TRBJ1-2, with 10 nucleotides matching TRBD1. The CDR3 has 16 amino acids. Germline V gene data show CDR1 as PRHDT and CDR2 as FYEKMQ (reference sequence). Germline trimming cut 5 bases from V and 5 bases from J; bases unmatched to any gene: 11. The CDR3 nucleotides read TGTGCCAGCAGCCAGGGACAGGGGATGAATTCGTATGGCTACACCTTC. Its translation: CASSQGQGMNSYGYTF.

This sequence joins TRBV5-1 and TRBJ1-4, with 8 bases that match TRBD1. CDR1 and CDR2 from the germline V gene are SGHRS and YFSETQ. V lost 1 base, J lost 7 bases, and 6 bases stayed unmatched. This CDR3 spans 15 amino acids. The CDR3 region is CASSLTGGGTEKLFF. The CDR3 region has the DNA TGCGCCAGCAGCTTGACAGGGGGAGGGACTGAAAAACTGTTTTTT. Variable domain in full (rest from reference TRBV5-1 and TRBJ1-4): KAGVTQTPRYLIKTRGQQVTLSCSPISGHRSVSWYQQTPGQGLQFLFEYFSETQRNKGNFPGRFSGRQFSNSRSEMNVSTLELGDSALYLCASSLTGGGTEKLFFGSGTQLSVL.

The J gene is TRBJ1-2, the V gene TRBV18; tentative D call: TRBD1 (5 bases). The germline V gene has CDR1 KGHSH and CDR2 LQKENI. CDR3 length equals 14 residues. The germline V and J ends were trimmed by 4 bases and 3 bases, with 12 bases remaining between them. CDR3 sequence reads: CASSHLDTYYGYTF. CDR3 nucleotides: TGTGCCAGCTCACACCTGGACACCTACTATGGCTACACCTTC.

The J gene is TRBJ2-5, the V gene TRBV19, with a tentative D call TRBD2 (6 bases). Trimming stripped 4 bases from V and 5 bases from J, with 17 bases between. The CDR3 is made up of 15 amino acids. The germline CDR1 and CDR2 sequences are LNHDA and SQIVND (reference sequence). DNA for the CDR3: TGTGCCAGTAGTAGGGGGGTAGGGTATGGGGAGACCCAGTACTTC. Protein product: CASSRGVGYGETQYF.

This clone was seen just once. The chain uses TRBV7-9 and TRBJ1-4; no reliable D call. V gave up 3 bases and J gave up 7 bases, with 12 bases separating them. The germline gives CDR1 SEHNR, CDR2 FQNEAQ (reference sequence). The CDR3 extends over 14 amino acids. DNA of the CDR3: TGTGCCAGCAGCTTCGGGGAAACCTTTGAAAAACTGTTTTTT. Residues: CASSFGETFEKLFF.

V usage is TRBV4-1 and J usage is TRBJ2-2; TRBD2 aligns across 13 bases. Trimming at V came to 1 base and at J to 6 bases, leaving 2 bases not matched to a gene. The CDR3 consists of 16 residues. Germline-derived CDR1 and CDR2 are MGHRA and YSYEKL. This chain's CDR3 is CASSQGLAGGPGELFF. The CDR3 coding sequence is TGCGCCAGCAGCCAAGGACTAGCGGGAGGACCCGGGGAGCTGTTTTTT.

The V and J genes are TRBV5-1 and TRBJ1-1; D is unresolved. Per germline, CDR1 SGHRS and CDR2 YFSETQ. The CDR3 runs to 13 residues. Trimming cost V 4 bases and J 1 base, with 8 bases left between them. The CDR3 coding sequence is TGCGCCAGCAGCACGAGACAGAACACTGAAGCTTTCTTT. Protein product: CASSTRQNTEAFF.

The chain combines TRBV7-9 with TRBJ2-1, with 7 positions matching TRBD2. Trimming took 6 bases from V and 8 from J; bases not matched to a gene: 4. Germline V gives CDR1 SEHNR, CDR2 FQNEAQ (reference sequence). This CDR3 contains 12 residues. CDR3 bases: TGTGCCAGCAGAGTCCGGGGGGATGAGCAGTTCTTC. Its protein product is CASRVRGDEQFF.

The chain recombines TRBV7-7 with TRBJ2-3, with 7 bases matching TRBD2. The CDR3 loop spans 14 amino acids. CDR1 and CDR2 from the germline V gene are SSHAT and FNYEAQ (reference sequence). J lost 3 bases, V lost 3 bases, and 3 bases had no gene match. The CDR3 loop reads CASSLGRGTDTQYF. CDR3 sequence (DNA): TGTGCCAGCAGCTTGGGGAGGGGAACAGATACGCAGTATTTT.

The V call is TRBV6-5, the J call TRBJ2-5; 11 bases align to TRBD2. J gave up 2 bases and V 6 bases, and 5 bases lay outside the gene matches. The CDR3 extends over 15 amino acids. CDR1 and CDR2 (germline): MNHEY, SVGAGI. This chain's CDR3 is CASRRLAGSQETQYF. The CDR3 nucleotides read TGTGCCAGCAGAAGACTAGCGGGATCGCAAGAGACCCAGTACTTC.

The chain links TRBV18 to TRBJ2-7; weak D call: TRBD2 (6 bases). CDR3 length equals 15 residues. Germline CDR1 and CDR2: KGHSH and LQKENI. V was shortened by 6 bases and J by 4 bases, with 19 bases between the two germline ends. For the CDR3, the DNA is TGTGCCAGCTCTAAAGGGGAGGCCACGATATACGAGCAGTACTTC. This translates into CASSKGEATIYEQYF.

The gene calls are TRBV4-1 and TRBJ2-7; TRBD1 matches 7 bases. This CDR3 is 18 amino acids long. CDR1 is MGHRA and CDR2 is YSYEKL in the germline V gene. J gave up 3 bases and V 1 base, and 15 bases lay outside the gene matches. CDR3 sequence reads: CASSQGPQGRFSLYEQYF. CDR3 bases: TGCGCCAGCAGCCAAGGACCACAGGGGCGATTTTCCCTCTACGAGCAGTACTTC.

The chain employs TRBV5-1 and TRBJ1-1; TRBD1 aligns across 7 bases. CDR1 and CDR2 from the germline V gene are SGHRS and YFSETQ. There are 13 residues in the CDR3. Losses at the gene ends were 0 bases for V and 8 bases for J; bases not matched to a gene: 4. CDR3 DNA sequence: TGCGCCAGCAGCTTGGAAGGGGACAGAGAAGCTTTCTTT. Its translation: CASSLEGDREAFF.

This chain connects TRBV19 to TRBJ1-1; D uncertain. CDR3 length equals 15 residues. V was shortened by 3 bases and J by 0 bases, with 11 bases between the two germline ends. The germline V gene has CDR1 LNHDA and CDR2 SQIVND (reference sequence). The CDR3 spells CASSIGGTMNTEAFF. The DNA of the CDR3 is TGTGCCAGTAGTATTGGCGGCACCATGAACACTGAAGCTTTCTTT. Together with reference TRBV19 and TRBJ1-1, the CDR3 gives the full variable domain: DGGITQSPKYLFRKEGQNVTLSCEQNLNHDAMYWYRQDPGQGLRLIYYSQIVNDFQKGDIAEGYSVSREKKESFPLTVTSAQKNPTAFYLCASSIGGTMNTEAFFGQGTRLTVV.

This chain links TRBV27 with TRBJ1-1, with unresolved D. Germline lookup yields CDR1 MNHEY and CDR2 SMNVEV (reference sequence). The CDR3 loop spans 14 amino acids. Trimming shortened V by 2 bases and J by 2 bases, and 9 bases separated the two germline ends. CDR3 DNA: TGTGCCAGCAGTTTAGTGGGGAGCAACACTGAAGCTTTCTTT. It codes for CASSLVGSNTEAFF.

The chain combines TRBV5-1 with TRBJ2-7; tentative D call: TRBD1 (5 bases). Trimming took off 5 bases at V and 2 bases at J, with 11 bases between the two ends. Germline-derived CDR1 and CDR2 are SGHRS and YFSETQ. The CDR3 is made up of 13 amino acids. The CDR3 nucleotides are TGCGCCAGCAGAAATACAGGTACCTACGAGCAGTACTTC. Its protein product is CASRNTGTYEQYF.

The chain combines TRBV10-1 with TRBJ2-3; no clear D. The V end lost 4 bases, the J end lost 6 bases, and 11 bases lay between the germline ends. The germline V gene has CDR1 WNHNN and CDR2 SYGVQD (reference sequence). This CDR3 has 13 residues. CDR3 nucleotide sequence: TGCGCCAGCAGTGTTTCTCCCTTCGATACGCAGTATTTT. Amino acid sequence: CASSVSPFDTQYF.

This rearrangement joins TRBV5-1 to TRBJ1-2, with 8 bases that match TRBD1. The CDR3 is made up of 16 amino acids. Losses at the gene ends were 1 base for V and 6 bases for J; bases not matched to a gene: 11. CDR1 SGHRS and CDR2 YFSETQ come from the germline V gene. The CDR3 coding sequence is TGCGCCAGCAGCTTGTTTCTGGCAGGGGGCTTGAATGGCTACACCTTC. This sequence encodes CASSLFLAGGLNGYTF.

The V call is TRBV5-1, the J call TRBJ2-3; D gene uncertain. Trimming stripped 5 bases from V and 2 bases from J, with 9 bases between. The CDR3 extends over 13 amino acids. Germline assignment: CDR1 SGHRS and CDR2 YFSETQ. The CDR3 coding sequence is TGCGCCAGCAGATGGCAGGTCACAGATACGCAGTATTTT. Translation gives CASRWQVTDTQYF. Full variable domain (missing parts from reference TRBV5-1 and TRBJ2-3): KAGVTQTPRYLIKTRGQQVTLSCSPISGHRSVSWYQQTPGQGLQFLFEYFSETQRNKGNFPGRFSGRQFSNSRSEMNVSTLELGDSALYLCASRWQVTDTQYFGPGTRLTVL.

This clone was found a few times. The V gene is TRBV6-6, the J gene TRBJ1-1; no clear D gene. V was clipped by 6 bases and J by 0 bases, with 5 bases between them. Germline CDR1 and CDR2: MNHNY and SVGAGI (reference sequence). This CDR3 is 12 amino acids long. The CDR3 DNA is TGTGCCAGCAGCAGTATGAACACTGAAGCTTTCTTT. Its translation: CASSSMNTEAFF.